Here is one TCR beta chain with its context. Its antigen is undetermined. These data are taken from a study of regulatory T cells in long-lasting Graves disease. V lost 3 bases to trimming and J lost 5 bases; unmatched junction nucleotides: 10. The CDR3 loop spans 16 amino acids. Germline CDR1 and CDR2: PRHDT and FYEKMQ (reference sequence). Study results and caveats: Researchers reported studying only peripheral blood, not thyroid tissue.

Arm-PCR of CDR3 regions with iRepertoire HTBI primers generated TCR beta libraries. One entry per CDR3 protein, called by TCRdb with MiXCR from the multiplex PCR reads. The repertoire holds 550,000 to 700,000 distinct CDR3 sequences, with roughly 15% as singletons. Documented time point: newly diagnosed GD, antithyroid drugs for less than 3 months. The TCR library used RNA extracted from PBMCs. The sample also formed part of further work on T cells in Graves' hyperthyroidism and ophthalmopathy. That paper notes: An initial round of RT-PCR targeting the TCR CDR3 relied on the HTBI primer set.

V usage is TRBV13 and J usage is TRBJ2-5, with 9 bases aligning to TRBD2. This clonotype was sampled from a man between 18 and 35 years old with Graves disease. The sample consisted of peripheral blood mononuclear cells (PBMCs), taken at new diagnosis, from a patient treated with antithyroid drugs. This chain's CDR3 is CASSFGSIAGEETQYF. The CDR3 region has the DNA TGTGCCAGCAGCTTCGGGAGCATAGCGGGAGAGGAGACCCAGTACTTC.